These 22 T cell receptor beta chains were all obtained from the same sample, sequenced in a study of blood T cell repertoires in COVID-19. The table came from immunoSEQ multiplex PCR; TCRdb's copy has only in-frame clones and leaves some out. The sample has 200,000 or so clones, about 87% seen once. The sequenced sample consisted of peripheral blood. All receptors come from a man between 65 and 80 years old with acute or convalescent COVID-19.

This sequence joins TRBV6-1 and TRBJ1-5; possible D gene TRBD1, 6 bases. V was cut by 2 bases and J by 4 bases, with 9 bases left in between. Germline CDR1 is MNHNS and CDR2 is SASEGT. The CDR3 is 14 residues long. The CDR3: CASSERGGNQPQHF. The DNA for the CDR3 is TGTGCCAGCAGTGAACGAGGGGGAAATCAGCCCCAGCATTTT.

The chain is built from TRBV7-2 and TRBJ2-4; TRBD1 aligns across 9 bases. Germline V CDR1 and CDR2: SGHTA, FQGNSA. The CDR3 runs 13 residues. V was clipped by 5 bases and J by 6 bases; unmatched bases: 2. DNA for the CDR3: TGTGCCAGCAGCGTGGACAGGGGAAACATTCAGTACTTC. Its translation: CASSVDRGNIQYF.

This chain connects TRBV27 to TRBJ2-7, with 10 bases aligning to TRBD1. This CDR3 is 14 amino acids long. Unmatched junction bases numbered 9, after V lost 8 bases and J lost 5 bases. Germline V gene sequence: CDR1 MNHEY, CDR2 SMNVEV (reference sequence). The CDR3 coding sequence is TGTGCCAGCGGCCGCCAGACAGGGGGCAACGAGCAGTACTTC. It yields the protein CASGRQTGGNEQYF.

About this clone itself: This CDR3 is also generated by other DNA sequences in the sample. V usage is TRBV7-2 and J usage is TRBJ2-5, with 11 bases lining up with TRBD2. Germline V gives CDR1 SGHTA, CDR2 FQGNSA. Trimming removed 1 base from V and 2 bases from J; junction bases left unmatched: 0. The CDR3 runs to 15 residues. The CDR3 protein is CASSLGLAGQETQYF. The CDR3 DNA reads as TGTGCCAGCAGCTTAGGACTAGCGGGACAAGAGACCCAGTACTTC.

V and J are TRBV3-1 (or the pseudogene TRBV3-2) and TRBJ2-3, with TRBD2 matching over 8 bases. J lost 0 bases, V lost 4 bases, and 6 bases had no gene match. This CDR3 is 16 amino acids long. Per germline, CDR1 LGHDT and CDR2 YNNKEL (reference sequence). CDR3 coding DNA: TGTGCCAGCAGCCCCCGTAGCGGGACAAGCACAGATACGCAGTATTTT. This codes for CASSPRSGTSTDTQYF.

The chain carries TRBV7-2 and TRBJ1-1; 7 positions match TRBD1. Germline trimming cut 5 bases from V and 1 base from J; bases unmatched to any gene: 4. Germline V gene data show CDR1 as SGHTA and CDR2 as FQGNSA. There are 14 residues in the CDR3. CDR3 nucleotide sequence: TGTGCCAGCAGCCTCGGACAGGCGAACACTGAAGCTTTCTTT. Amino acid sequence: CASSLGQANTEAFF.

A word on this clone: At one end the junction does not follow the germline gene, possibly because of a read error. CDR3 residues: CASSSAGAGFVTQYF. CDR3 bases: TGTGCCAGTAGTTCGGCGGGAGCCGGGTTCGTTACGCAGTATTTT. This rearrangement joins TRBV6-5 to TRBJ2-3, with 7 bases aligning to TRBD2. Germline CDR1 reads MNHEY; CDR2 reads SVGAGI. There are 15 residues in the CDR3.

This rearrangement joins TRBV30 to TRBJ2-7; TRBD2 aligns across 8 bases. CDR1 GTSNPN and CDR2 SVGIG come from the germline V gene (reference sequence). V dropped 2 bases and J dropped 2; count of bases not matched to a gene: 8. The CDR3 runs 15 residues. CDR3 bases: TGTGCCTGGAGTCATACTAGCGGTGTTACCTACGAGCAGTACTTC. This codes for CAWSHTSGVTYEQYF.

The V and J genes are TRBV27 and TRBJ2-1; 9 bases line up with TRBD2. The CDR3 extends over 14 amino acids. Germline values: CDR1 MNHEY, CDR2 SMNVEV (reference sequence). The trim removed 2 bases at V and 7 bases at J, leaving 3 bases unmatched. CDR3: CASSLISGSNEQFF. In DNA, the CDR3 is TGTGCCAGCAGTTTAATTAGCGGGAGTAATGAGCAGTTCTTC.

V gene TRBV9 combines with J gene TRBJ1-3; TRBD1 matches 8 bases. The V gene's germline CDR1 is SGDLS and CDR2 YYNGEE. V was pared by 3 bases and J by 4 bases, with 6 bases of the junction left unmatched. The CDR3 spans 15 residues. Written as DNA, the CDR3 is TGTGCCAGCAGCGCCGGACAGGGTAGGGGAAACACCATATATTTT. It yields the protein CASSAGQGRGNTIYF.

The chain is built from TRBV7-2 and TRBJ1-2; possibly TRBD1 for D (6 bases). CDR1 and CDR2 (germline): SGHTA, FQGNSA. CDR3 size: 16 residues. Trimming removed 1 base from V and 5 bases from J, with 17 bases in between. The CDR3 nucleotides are TGTGCCAGCAGCTTAGGGGGGACACTCGGTGGGTATGGCTACACCTTC. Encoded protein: CASSLGGTLGGYGYTF.

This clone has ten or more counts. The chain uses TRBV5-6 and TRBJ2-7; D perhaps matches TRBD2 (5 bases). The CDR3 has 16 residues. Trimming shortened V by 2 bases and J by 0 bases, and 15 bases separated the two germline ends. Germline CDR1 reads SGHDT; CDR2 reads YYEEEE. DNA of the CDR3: TGTGCCAGCAGCTTCTCACTAGGCCGAAGCTCCTACGAGCAGTACTTC. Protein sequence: CASSFSLGRSSYEQYF.

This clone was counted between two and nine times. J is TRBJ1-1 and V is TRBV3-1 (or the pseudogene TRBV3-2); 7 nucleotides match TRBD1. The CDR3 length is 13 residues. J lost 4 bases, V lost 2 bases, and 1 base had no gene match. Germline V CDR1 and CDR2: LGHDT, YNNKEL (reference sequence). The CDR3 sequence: CASSQRDSTEAFF. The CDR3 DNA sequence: TGTGCCAGCAGCCAACGGGACAGCACTGAAGCTTTCTTT.

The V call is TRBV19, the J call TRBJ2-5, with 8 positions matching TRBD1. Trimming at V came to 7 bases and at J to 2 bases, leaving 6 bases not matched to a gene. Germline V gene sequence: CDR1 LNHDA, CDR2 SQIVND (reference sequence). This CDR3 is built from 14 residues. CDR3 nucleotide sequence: TGTGCCAGTACTCGGACAGGGCTGCAAGAGACCCAGTACTTC. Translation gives CASTRTGLQETQYF.

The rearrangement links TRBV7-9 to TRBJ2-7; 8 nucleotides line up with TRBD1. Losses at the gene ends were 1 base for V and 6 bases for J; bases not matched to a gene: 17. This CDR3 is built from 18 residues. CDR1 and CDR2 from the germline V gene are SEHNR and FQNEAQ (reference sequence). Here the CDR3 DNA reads TGTGCCAGCAGCTTAGTATCCGGACAGGGCATACCTGTTGGCGAGCAGTACTTC. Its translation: CASSLVSGQGIPVGEQYF.

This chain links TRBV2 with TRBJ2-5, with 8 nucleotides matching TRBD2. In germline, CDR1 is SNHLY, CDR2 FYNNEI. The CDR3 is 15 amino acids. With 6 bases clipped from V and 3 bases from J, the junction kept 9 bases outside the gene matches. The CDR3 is CASSDTRAGEETQYF. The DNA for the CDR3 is TGTGCCAGCAGCGATACGCGAGCGGGAGAAGAGACCCAGTACTTC.

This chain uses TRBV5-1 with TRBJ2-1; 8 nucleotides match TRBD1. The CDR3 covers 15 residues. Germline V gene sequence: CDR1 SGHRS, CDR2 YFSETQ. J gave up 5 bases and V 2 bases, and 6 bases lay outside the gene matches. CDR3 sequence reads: CASSFSGGWDNEQFF. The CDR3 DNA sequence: TGCGCCAGCAGCTTCTCAGGGGGCTGGGACAATGAGCAGTTCTTC.

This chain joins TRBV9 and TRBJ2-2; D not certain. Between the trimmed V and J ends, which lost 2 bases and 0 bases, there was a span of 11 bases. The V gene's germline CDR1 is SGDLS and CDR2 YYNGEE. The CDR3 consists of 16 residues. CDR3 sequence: CASSVATVANTGELFF. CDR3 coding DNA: TGTGCCAGCAGCGTGGCTACAGTCGCGAACACCGGGGAGCTGTTTTTT.

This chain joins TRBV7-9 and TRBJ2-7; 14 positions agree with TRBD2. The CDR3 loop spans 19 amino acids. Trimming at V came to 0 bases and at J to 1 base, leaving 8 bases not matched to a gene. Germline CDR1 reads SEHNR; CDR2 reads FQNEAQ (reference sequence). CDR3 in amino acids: CASSLARGTSGSSSYEQYF. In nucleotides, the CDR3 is TGTGCCAGCAGCTTAGCGCGTGGGACTAGCGGGAGCTCTTCCTACGAGCAGTACTTC.

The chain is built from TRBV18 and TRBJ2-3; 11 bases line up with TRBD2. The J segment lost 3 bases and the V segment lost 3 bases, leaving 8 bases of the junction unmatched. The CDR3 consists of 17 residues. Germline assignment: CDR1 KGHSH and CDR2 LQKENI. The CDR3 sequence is CASSPLRLAGSTDTQYF. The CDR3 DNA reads TGTGCCAGCTCACCCCTGAGACTAGCGGGATCTACAGATACGCAGTATTTT.

The CDR3 DNA follows: TGTGCCAGCAGTTCTCCCGGGACAGGGTTCGGCTACACCTTC. This translates into CASSSPGTGFGYTF. This sequence joins TRBV6-6 and TRBJ1-2; 9 bases agree with TRBD1. This CDR3 has 14 residues. Per the germline V gene, CDR1 is MNHNY and CDR2 is SVGAGI (reference sequence). The trim removed 4 bases at V and 8 bases at J, leaving 8 bases unmatched.

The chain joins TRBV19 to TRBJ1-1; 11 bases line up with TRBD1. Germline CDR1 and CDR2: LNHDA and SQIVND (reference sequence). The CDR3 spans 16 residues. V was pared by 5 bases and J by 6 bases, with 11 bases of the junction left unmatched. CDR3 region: CASSPRTGGGKAEAFF. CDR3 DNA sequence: TGTGCCAGTAGTCCCCGGACAGGGGGCGGAAAGGCTGAAGCTTTCTTT.